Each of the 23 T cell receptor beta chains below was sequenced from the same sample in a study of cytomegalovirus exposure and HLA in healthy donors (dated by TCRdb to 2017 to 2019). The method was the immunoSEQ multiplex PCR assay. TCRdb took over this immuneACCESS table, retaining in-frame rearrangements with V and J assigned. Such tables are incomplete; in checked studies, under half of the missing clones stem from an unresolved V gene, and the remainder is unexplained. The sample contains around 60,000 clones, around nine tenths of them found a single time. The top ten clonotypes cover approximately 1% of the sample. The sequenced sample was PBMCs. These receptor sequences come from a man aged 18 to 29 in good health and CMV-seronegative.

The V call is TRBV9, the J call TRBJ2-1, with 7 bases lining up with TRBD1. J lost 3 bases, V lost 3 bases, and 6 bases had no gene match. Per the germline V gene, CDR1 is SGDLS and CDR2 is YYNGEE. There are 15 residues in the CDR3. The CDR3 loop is CASSGDGTDYNEQFF. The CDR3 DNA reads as TGTGCCAGCAGCGGAGACGGGACAGACTACAATGAGCAGTTCTTC.

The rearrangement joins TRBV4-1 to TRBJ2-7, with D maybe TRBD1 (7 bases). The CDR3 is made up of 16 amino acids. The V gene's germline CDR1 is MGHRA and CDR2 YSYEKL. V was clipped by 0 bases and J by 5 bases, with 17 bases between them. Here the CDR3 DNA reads TGCGCCAGCAGCCAAGAAGGTTCAGGGGGAGGCCACGAGCAGTACTTC. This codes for CASSQEGSGGGHEQYF.

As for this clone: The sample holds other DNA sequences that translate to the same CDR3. The CDR3 loop reads CASSYRGNTEAFF. Here the CDR3 DNA reads TGTGCCAGCAGTTACCGGGGGAACACTGAAGCTTTCTTT. The rearrangement uses TRBV6-5 and TRBJ1-1; D ambiguous. Germline lookup yields CDR1 MNHEY and CDR2 SVGAGI. The germline V and J ends were trimmed by 2 bases and 1 base, with 5 bases remaining between them. This CDR3 comprises 13 residues.

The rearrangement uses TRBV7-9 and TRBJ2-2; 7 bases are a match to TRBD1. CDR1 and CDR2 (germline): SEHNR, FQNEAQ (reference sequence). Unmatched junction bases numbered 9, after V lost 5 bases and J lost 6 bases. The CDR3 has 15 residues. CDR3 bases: TGTGCCAGCAGCCCCAGGGGGAAGGAATCCGGGGAGCTGTTTTTT. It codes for CASSPRGKESGELFF. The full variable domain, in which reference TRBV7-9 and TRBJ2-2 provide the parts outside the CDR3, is DTGVSQNPRHKITKRGQNVTFRCDPISEHNRLYWYRQTLGQGPEFLTYFQNEAQLEKSRLLSDRFSAERPKGSFSTLEIQRTEQGDSAMYLCASSPRGKESGELFFGEGSRLTVL.

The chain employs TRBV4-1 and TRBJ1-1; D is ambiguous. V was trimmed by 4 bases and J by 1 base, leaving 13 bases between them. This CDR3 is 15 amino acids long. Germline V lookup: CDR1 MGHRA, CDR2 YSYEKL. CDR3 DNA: TGCGCCAGCAGCCCGGGCGGGCGGGCGAACACTGAAGCTTTCTTT. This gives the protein CASSPGGRANTEAFF.

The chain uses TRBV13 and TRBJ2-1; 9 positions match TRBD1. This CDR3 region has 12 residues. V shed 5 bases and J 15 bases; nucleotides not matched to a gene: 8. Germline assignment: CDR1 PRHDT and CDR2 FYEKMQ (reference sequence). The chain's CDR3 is CASSTGTGRTFF. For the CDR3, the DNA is TGTGCCAGCAGCACAGGGACAGGGAGGACGTTCTTC.

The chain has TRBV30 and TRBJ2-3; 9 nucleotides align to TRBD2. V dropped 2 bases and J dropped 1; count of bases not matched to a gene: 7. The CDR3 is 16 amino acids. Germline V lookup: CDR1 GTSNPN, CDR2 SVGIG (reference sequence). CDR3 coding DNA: TGTGCCTGGAGTAGTTGGGCGGGAGGGGGCACAGATACGCAGTATTTT. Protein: CAWSSWAGGGTDTQYF.

CDR3 DNA sequence: TGTGCCAGCAGTTCCCTGCGACAGGGCCCCTGGGCCTACAATGAGCAGTTCTTC. Residues: CASSSLRQGPWAYNEQFF. The chain recombines TRBV28 with TRBJ2-1; 7 positions match TRBD1. The CDR3 is 18 amino acids. CDR1 and CDR2 from the germline V gene are MDHEN and SYDVKM. Losses at the gene ends were 4 bases for V and 2 bases for J; bases not matched to a gene: 14.

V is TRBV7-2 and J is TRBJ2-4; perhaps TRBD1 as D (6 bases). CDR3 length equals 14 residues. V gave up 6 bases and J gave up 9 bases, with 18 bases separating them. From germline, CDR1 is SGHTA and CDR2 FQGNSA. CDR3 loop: CASRPPGQAGIQYF. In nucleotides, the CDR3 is TGTGCCAGCAGACCGCCGGGACAAGCTGGCATTCAGTACTTC.

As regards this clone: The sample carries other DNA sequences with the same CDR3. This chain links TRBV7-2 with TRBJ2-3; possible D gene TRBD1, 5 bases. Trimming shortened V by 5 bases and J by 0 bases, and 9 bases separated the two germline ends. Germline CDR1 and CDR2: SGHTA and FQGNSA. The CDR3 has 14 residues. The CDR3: CASSPGHSTDTQYF. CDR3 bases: TGTGCCAGCAGCCCAGGACATAGCACAGATACGCAGTATTTT.

The CDR3 bases are TGTGCCAGCAGCTTAGTACTAGCGGGAGACGCCTACGAGCAGTACTTC. It yields the protein CASSLVLAGDAYEQYF. This rearrangement joins TRBV11-2 to TRBJ2-7, with 11 bases fitting TRBD2. This CDR3 is built from 16 residues. Germline V gives CDR1 SGHAT, CDR2 FQNNGV. Unmatched junction bases numbered 4, after V lost 1 base and J lost 2 bases. Full variable domain (missing parts from reference TRBV11-2 and TRBJ2-7): EAGVAQSPRYKIIEKRQSVAFWCNPISGHATLYWYQQILGQGPKLLIQFQNNGVVDDSQLPKDRFSAERLKGVDSTLKIQPAKLEDSAVYLCASSLVLAGDAYEQYFGPGTRLTVT.

CDR3 region: CASTPHRGSSYEQYF. The DNA for the CDR3 is TGTGCCAGCACCCCCCACAGGGGGAGCTCCTACGAGCAGTACTTC. This chain links TRBV6-5 with TRBJ2-7; 8 bases are a match to TRBD1. This CDR3 has 15 residues. CDR1 is MNHEY, CDR2 SVGAGI, per germline. J lost 0 bases, V lost 7 bases, and 8 bases had no gene match.

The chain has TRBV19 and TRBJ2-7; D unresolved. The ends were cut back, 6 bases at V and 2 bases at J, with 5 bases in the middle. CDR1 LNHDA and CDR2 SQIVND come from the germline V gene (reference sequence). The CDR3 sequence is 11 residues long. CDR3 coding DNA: TGTGCCAGTAGATCCGCCTACGAGCAGTACTTC. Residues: CASRSAYEQYF. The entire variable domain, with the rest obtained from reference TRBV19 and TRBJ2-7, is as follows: DGGITQSPKYLFRKEGQNVTLSCEQNLNHDAMYWYRQDPGQGLRLIYYSQIVNDFQKGDIAEGYSVSREKKESFPLTVTSAQKNPTAFYLCASRSAYEQYFGPGTRLTVT.

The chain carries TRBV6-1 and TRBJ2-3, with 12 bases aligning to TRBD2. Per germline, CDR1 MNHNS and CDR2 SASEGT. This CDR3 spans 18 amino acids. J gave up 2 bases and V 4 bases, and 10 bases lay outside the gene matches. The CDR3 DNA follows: TGTGCCAGCAGTGCCCCGGAGGCTAGCGGGAGGGCCACAGATACGCAGTATTTT. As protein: CASSAPEASGRATDTQYF.

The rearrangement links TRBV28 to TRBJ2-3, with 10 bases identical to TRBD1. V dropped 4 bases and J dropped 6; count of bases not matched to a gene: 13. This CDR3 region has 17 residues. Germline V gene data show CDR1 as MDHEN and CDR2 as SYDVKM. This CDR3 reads CASSSTGDRGRVDTQYF. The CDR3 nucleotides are TGTGCCAGCAGTTCAACCGGGGACAGGGGACGAGTGGATACGCAGTATTTT.

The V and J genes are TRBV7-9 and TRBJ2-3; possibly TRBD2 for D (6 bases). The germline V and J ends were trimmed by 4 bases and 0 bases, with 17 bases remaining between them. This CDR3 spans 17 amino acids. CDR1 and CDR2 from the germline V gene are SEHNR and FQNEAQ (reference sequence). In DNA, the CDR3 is TGTGCCAGCAGCTCCTGGGACTCTAGTCCGAGCACAGATACGCAGTATTTT. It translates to CASSSWDSSPSTDTQYF.

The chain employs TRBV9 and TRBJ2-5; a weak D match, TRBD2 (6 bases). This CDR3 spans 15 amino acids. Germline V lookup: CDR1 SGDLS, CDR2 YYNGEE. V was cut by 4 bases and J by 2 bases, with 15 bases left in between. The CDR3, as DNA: TGTGCCAGCAGCCTCAGACCGGCGGGACAAGAGACCCAGTACTTC. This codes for CASSLRPAGQETQYF.

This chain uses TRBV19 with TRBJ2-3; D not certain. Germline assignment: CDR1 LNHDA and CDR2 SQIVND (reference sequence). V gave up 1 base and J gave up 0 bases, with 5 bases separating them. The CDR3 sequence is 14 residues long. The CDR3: CASSIALSTDTQYF. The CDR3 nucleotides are TGTGCCAGTAGTATAGCCCTGAGCACAGATACGCAGTATTTT.

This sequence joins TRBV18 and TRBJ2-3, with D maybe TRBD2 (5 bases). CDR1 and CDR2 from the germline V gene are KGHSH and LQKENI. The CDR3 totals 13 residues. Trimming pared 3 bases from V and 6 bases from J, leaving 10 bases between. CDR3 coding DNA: TGTGCCAGCTCACCTCTCGGGGTCGATACGCAGTATTTT. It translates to CASSPLGVDTQYF.

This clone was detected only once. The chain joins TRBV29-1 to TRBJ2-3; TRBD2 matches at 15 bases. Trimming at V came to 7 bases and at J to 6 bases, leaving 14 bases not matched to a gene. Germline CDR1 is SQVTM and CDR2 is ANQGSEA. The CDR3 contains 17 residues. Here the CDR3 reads CSDQGRTSGRALDTQYF. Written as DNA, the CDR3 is TGCAGCGACCAGGGCAGGACTAGCGGGAGGGCCCTCGATACGCAGTATTTT.

The CDR3 sequence: CASSERGRVRAEAFF. The CDR3 DNA is TGTGCCAGCAGTGAAAGGGGTAGGGTAAGGGCTGAAGCTTTCTTT. This chain joins TRBV6-1 and TRBJ1-1; TRBD1 is a possible D gene (5 bases). Trimming took 2 bases from V and 6 from J, leaving 16 bases between them. The CDR3 is 15 amino acids. Germline assignment: CDR1 MNHNS and CDR2 SASEGT.

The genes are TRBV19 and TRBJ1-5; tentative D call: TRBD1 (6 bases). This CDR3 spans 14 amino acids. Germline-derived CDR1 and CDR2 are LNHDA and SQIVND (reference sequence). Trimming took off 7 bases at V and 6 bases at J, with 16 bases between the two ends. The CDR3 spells CASNLGAGFQPQHF. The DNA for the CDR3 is TGTGCCAGTAATTTGGGGGCAGGGTTTCAGCCCCAGCATTTT. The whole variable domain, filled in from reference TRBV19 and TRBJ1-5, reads DGGITQSPKYLFRKEGQNVTLSCEQNLNHDAMYWYRQDPGQGLRLIYYSQIVNDFQKGDIAEGYSVSREKKESFPLTVTSAQKNPTAFYLCASNLGAGFQPQHFGDGTRLSIL.

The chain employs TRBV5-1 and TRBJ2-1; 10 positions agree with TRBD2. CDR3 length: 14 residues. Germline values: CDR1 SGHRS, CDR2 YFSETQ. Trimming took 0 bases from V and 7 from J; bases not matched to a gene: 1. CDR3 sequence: CASSLGTSGNEQFF. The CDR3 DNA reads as TGCGCCAGCAGCTTGGGGACTAGCGGAAATGAGCAGTTCTTC.